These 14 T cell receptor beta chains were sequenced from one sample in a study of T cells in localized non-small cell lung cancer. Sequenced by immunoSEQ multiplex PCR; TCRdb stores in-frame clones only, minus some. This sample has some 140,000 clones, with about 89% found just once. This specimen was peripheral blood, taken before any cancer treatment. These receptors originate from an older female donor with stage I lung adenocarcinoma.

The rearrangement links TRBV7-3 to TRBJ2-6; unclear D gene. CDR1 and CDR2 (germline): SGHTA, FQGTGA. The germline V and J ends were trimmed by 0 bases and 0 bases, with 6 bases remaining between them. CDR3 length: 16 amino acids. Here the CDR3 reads CASSLTLSSGANVLTF. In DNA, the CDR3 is TGTGCCAGCAGCTTAACGTTGAGCTCTGGGGCCAACGTCCTGACTTTC.

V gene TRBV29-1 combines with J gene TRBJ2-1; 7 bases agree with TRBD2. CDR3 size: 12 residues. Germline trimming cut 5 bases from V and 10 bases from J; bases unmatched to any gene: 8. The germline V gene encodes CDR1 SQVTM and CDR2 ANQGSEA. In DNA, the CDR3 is TGCAGCGTTAGGAGCGGGGCTCAGGAGCAGTTCTTC. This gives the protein CSVRSGAQEQFF.

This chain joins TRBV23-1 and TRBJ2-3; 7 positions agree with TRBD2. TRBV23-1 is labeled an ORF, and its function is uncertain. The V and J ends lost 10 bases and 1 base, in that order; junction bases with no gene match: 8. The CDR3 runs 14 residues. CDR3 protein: CATRSGGRTDTQYF. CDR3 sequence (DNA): TGCGCCACCCGATCGGGAGGCCGCACAGATACGCAGTATTTT.

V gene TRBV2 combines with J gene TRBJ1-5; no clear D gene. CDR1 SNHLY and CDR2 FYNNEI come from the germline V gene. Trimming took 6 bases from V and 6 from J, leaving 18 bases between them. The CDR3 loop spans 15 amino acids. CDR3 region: CASSARTSGVQPQHF. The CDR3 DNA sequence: TGTGCCAGCAGCGCCCGAACCTCGGGTGTTCAGCCCCAGCATTTT.

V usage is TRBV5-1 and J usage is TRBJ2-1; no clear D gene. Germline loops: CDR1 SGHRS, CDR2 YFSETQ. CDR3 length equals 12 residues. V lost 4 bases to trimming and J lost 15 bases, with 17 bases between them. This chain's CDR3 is CASSAGSQAWFF. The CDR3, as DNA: TGCGCCAGCAGCGCCGGGTCGCAGGCATGGTTCTTC. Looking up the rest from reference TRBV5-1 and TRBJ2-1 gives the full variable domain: KAGVTQTPRYLIKTRGQQVTLSCSPISGHRSVSWYQQTPGQGLQFLFEYFSETQRNKGNFPGRFSGRQFSNSRSEMNVSTLELGDSALYLCASSAGSQAWFFGPGTRLTVL.

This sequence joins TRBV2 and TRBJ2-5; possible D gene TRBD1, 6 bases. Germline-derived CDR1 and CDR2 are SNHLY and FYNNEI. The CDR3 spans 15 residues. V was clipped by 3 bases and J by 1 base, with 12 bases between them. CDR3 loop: CASSEFNRVQETQYF. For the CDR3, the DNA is TGTGCCAGCAGTGAGTTCAACAGGGTCCAAGAGACCCAGTACTTC.

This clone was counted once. CDR3 sequence: CASTVPRGSTDTQYF. CDR3 nucleotide sequence: TGTGCCAGCACCGTCCCACGGGGAAGCACAGATACGCAGTATTTT. The chain has TRBV7-2 and TRBJ2-3; tentatively, D is TRBD2 (5 bases). Trimming shortened V by 7 bases and J by 0 bases, and 14 bases separated the two germline ends. Germline-derived CDR1 and CDR2 are SGHTA and FQGNSA. This CDR3 comprises 15 residues.

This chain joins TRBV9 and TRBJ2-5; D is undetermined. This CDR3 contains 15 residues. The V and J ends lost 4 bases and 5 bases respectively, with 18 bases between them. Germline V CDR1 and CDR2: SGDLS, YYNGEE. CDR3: CASSRLVSSTETQYF. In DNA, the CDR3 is TGTGCCAGCAGCAGGCTGGTTTCCTCCACGGAGACCCAGTACTTC. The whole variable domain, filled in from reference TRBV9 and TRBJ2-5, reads DSGVTQTPKHLITATGQRVTLRCSPRSGDLSVYWYQQSLDQGLQFLIQYYNGEERAKGNILERFSAQQFPDLHSELNLSSLELGDSALYFCASSRLVSSTETQYFGPGTRLLVL.

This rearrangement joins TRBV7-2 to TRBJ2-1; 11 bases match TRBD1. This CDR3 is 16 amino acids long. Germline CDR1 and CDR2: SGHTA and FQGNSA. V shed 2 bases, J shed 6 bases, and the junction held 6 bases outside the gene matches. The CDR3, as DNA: TGTGCCAGCAGCTTACGGGGGACAGGGGGATTCAATGAGCAGTTCTTC. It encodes CASSLRGTGGFNEQFF.

In DNA, the CDR3 is TGTGCCAGCAGCTTATTGGTGGGAGGGCGTGTCAATGAGCAGTTCTTC. Protein sequence: CASSLLVGGRVNEQFF. The rearrangement uses TRBV7-2 and TRBJ2-1, with 7 positions matching TRBD2. The V segment lost 2 bases and the J segment 6 bases; nucleotides outside the gene matches: 10. From germline, CDR1 is SGHTA and CDR2 FQGNSA. The CDR3 sequence is 16 residues long.

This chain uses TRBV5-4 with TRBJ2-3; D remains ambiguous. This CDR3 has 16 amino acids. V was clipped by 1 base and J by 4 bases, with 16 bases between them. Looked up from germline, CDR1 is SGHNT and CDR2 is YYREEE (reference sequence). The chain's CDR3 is CASSLLAGAGADTQYF. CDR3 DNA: TGTGCCAGCAGCTTGCTGGCCGGAGCTGGCGCAGATACGCAGTATTTT. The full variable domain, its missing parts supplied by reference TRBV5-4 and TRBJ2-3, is ETGVTQSPTHLIKTRGQQVTLRCSSQSGHNTVSWYQQALGQGPQFIFQYYREEENGRGNFPPRFSGLQFPNYSSELNVNALELDDSALYLCASSLLAGAGADTQYFGPGTRLTVL.

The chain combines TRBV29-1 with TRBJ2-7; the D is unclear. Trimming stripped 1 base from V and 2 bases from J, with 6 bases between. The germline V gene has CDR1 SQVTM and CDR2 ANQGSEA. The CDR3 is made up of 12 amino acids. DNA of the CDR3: TGCAGCGTTGAAGCAGGAGCCTACGAGCAGTACTTC. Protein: CSVEAGAYEQYF.

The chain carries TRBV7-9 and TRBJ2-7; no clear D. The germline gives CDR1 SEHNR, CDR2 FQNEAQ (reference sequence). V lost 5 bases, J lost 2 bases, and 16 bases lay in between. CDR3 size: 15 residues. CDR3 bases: TGTGCCAGCAGCCGGTCCCCCCAAGTCCCCTACGAGCAGTACTTC. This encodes CASSRSPQVPYEQYF.

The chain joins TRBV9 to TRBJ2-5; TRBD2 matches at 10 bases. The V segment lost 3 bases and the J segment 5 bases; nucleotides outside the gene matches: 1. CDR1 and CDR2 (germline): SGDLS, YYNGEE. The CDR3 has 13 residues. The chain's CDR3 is CASSASGSETQYF. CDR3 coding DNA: TGTGCCAGCAGCGCTAGCGGGAGCGAGACCCAGTACTTC.